This is a list of T cell receptor beta chains from one sample in a study of shared T cell receptors in the human thymus. TCRdb's table, derived via immunoSEQ multiplex PCR, lists solely in-frame clones and lacks some. The sample shows under 450,000 clones, approximately 95% of them seen only once. Material for sequencing was thymocytes. These receptors all stem from a human donor. Both conserved end residues are part of each CDR3. D genes are given only for firm matches. Size is omitted from some rows. Given values are once, few, many or a class for expanded clones.

J	D	V	size	DNA	CDR3
TRBJ1-4	TRBD1	TRBV2	.	TGTGCCAACGCCCCAGGGACAGGGCAAGAAAAACTGTTTTTT	CANAPGTGQEKLFF
TRBJ1-1	.	TRBV28	.	TGTGCCAGCAGTTTATGCTTCAGGGGCATGGTTCTCACTGAAGCTTTCTTT	CASSLCFRGMVLTEAFF
TRBJ2-7	.	TRBV7-6	.	TGTGCCAGCAGCTTACCGACAGGATGGGTCTACGAGCAGTACTTC	CASSLPTGWVYEQYF
TRBJ2-7	.	TRBV27	once	TGTGCCAGCAGTTTACGGCCAGCGCTCCACTACGAGCAGTACTTC	CASSLRPALHYEQYF
TRBJ2-5	TRBD2	TRBV19	once	TGTGCCAGTAGCGTGGGGGAGGGGCGGACCCAGTACTTC	CASSVGEGRTQYF
TRBJ2-5	TRBD1	TRBV6-1	.	TGTGCCAGCAGTGCGAGGCAGGGGGCGGAGACCCAGTACTTC	CASSARQGAETQYF
TRBJ2-2	.	TRBV6-4	.	TGTGCCAGCAGTAAGGGCCTGAACACCGGGGAGCTGTTTTTT	CASSKGLNTGELFF
TRBJ2-5	.	TRBV28	.	TGTGCCAGCAGTCAGCCAGAAGAAGAGACCCAGTACTTC	CASSQPEEETQYF
TRBJ2-7	.	TRBV19	.	TGTGCCTCAAATGGAGGGTTACGGGACAGCTCCTACGAGCAGTACTTC	CASNGGLRDSSYEQYF
TRBJ1-5	.	TRBV10-3	few	TGTGCCATCAGTGAGACGATGGTTGGTCAGCCCCAGCATTTT	CAISETMVGQPQHF
TRBJ1-2	.	TRBV6-6	once	TGTGCCAGCAGTTACTCCCAACAGGATCCCTATGGCTACACCTTC	CASSYSQQDPYGYTF
TRBJ2-1	TRBD2	TRBV5-4	.	TGTGCCAGCAGCTTCTTAGGACTAGCCCTTGACCCCTCCTACAATGAGCAGTTCTTC	CASSFLGLALDPSYNEQFF
TRBJ2-5	TRBD2	TRBV14	.	TGTGCCAGCAGCCAAGATTCTAGCGGGCCGACGGAGACCCAGTACTTC	CASSQDSSGPTETQYF
TRBJ2-2	.	TRBV4-1	.	TGCGCCAGCAGCCCCACTAGTCGGGCGGGATCGGACACCGGGGAGCTGTTTTTT	CASSPTSRAGSDTGELFF
TRBJ2-7	TRBD2	TRBV5-1	.	TGCGCCAGCAGCTTGGCGATACTAGCGGGAGTTTCCTACGAGCAGTACTTC	CASSLAILAGVSYEQYF
TRBJ2-3	.	TRBV6-1	.	TGTGCCAGCAGTGTCCCAGGGGCAGATACGCAGTATTTT	CASSVPGADTQYF
TRBJ2-7	TRBD2	TRBV29-1	once	TGCAGCGTTGGGGGGGGAGGCAACGCCTACGAGCAGTACTTC	CSVGGGGNAYEQYF
TRBJ2-7	.	TRBV10-1	.	TGCGCCAGCAGTGAGTCCGAGTATATCTACGAGCAGTACTTC	CASSESEYIYEQYF
TRBJ2-3	.	TRBV7-9	.	TGTGCCAGCAGCTCCCCCGACTATACCGGGAGAATGGGAGATACGCAGTATTTT	CASSSPDYTGRMGDTQYF
TRBJ2-2	TRBD2	TRBV10-3	.	TGTGCCATCAGAGGCTTTAGCGGGAGTCGAGGGGAGCTGTTTTTT	CAIRGFSGSRGELFF
TRBJ1-5	.	TRBV27	.	TGTGCCAGCAGATCGCCAGGGAACCCTGAACAGCCCCAGCATTTT	CASRSPGNPEQPQHF
TRBJ2-1	TRBD1	TRBV6-5	.	TGTGCCAGCAGCCCCCAGGGGGATGAGCAGTTCTTC	CASSPQGDEQFF
TRBJ2-1	.	TRBV27	.	TGTGCCAGCAGTTCCCGGGAGAGGGGCAACAATGAGCAGTTCTTC	CASSSRERGNNEQFF
TRBJ2-1	TRBD2	TRBV15	.	TGTGCCACCAGCAGCCGCCACGGACTAGCGGGAAGGATCCCACAGTTCTTC	CATSSRHGLAGRIPQFF
TRBJ2-7	TRBD2	TRBV6-1	once	TGTGCCAGCAGTGAAGCCCGTGGACTAGCGGCTACCTTCTACGAGCAGTACTTC	CASSEARGLAATFYEQYF
TRBJ2-2	TRBD2	TRBV18	.	TGTGCCAGCTCACCACCCCTCGAGGCTAGCGGGAGGGCCGGGGAGCTGTTTTTT	CASSPPLEASGRAGELFF
TRBJ2-1	TRBD2	TRBV11-3	.	TGTGCCAGCAGCTTAGAGACTAGCGGGAGGGAAAATGAGCAGTTCTTC	CASSLETSGRENEQFF
TRBJ2-7	.	TRBV28	.	TGTGCCAGCAGTCAGGGGCAGGGCTTTCACTCCTACGAGCAGTACTTC	CASSQGQGFHSYEQYF
TRBJ1-4	TRBD1	TRBV27	.	TGTGCCAGCAAGGGGGCCCGGGAAAAACTGTTTTTT	CASKGAREKLFF
TRBJ1-4	.	TRBV7-9	few	TGTGCCAGCAGCTTAGAGGCGACCCGAAATGAAAAACTGTTTTTT	CASSLEATRNEKLFF
TRBJ2-4	TRBD2	TRBV27	.	TGTGCCAGCACCTCGGGCTGGGGAGGGAACATTCAGTACTTC	CASTSGWGGNIQYF
TRBJ1-2	.	TRBV5-1	.	TGCGCCAGCAGCTTGTACCCAGGGGACGACTATGGCTACACCTTC	CASSLYPGDDYGYTF
TRBJ1-2	TRBD1	TRBV15	.	TGTGCCACCAGCAGAGATCTCGCAGGGGGCCCAAGCTACACCTTC	CATSRDLAGGPSYTF